This T cell receptor beta chain was documented in a study of shared clonotypes between healthy human individuals. Notes on the study in general: The generation probabilities recorded for non-shared clonotypes fell below those of clonotypes shared by all four donors. Clonotype sharing levels among donors were expected to vary with sequencing depth.

Note on this clone: The antigen remains unidentified.

Libraries were prepared by immunoSEQ multiplex PCR; TCRdb keeps only in-frame clonotypes and omits some of them. The sample records approximately 2,200,000 clones, about 93% being singletons. The CDR3 loop spans 17 amino acids. V lost 2 bases to trimming and J lost 3 bases; unmatched junction nucleotides: 13. Germline assignment: CDR1 MNHEY and CDR2 SMNVEV (reference sequence). As defined, naive CD8 cells were CD45RO-negative and positively selected for CCR7, with terminally differentiated effector memory CD45RA+ cells excluded. The J gene is TRBJ2-7, the V gene TRBV27; 7 bases are a match to TRBD1. The receptor's source is a man between 18 and 29 years old in good health. Some clones in this sample may be carry-over from other donors' samples. Sequences were obtained from naive CD8+ T cells from PBMCs. The CDR3 is CASSLVGSGTANYEQYF. The CDR3 coding sequence is TGTGCCAGCAGTTTAGTAGGGTCCGGGACAGCGAACTACGAGCAGTACTTC.